A single sample gave rise to the 18 T cell receptor beta chains below, sequenced in a study of T cell responses to AZD1222 COVID-19 vaccine. Profiling relied on immunoSEQ multiplex PCR, and the TCRdb table lists in-frame clones only, not all of them. This table has 150,000 to 200,000 clones, under 95% appearing once. Sequencing used peripheral blood, obtained on day 0 of MenACWY control vaccination. These receptors came from an adult in good health.

In this sample, this clone turned up a few times. The chain has TRBV12-3 or TRBV12-4 and TRBJ1-3; TRBD1 matches 7 bases. V gave up 8 bases and J gave up 0 bases; unmatched junction bases: 1. The CDR3 runs 13 residues. The CDR3 sequence: CASGTVSGNTIYF. CDR3 nucleotides: TGTGCCAGCGGGACAGTCTCTGGAAACACCATATATTTT.

The J gene is TRBJ1-6, the V gene TRBV7-3; tentative D call: TRBD1 (6 bases). The length of the CDR3 is 13 residues. Between the trimmed V and J ends, which lost 5 bases and 9 bases, there was a span of 11 bases. Per the germline V gene, CDR1 is SGHTA and CDR2 is FQGTGA. CDR3 region: CASSPQGSSPLHF. As DNA, the CDR3 is TGTGCCAGCAGCCCCCAGGGGAGTTCACCCCTCCACTTT.

V and J are TRBV30 and TRBJ1-1, with D uncertain. This CDR3 is built from 13 residues. Germline CDR1 reads GTSNPN; CDR2 reads SVGIG (reference sequence). Between the trimmed V and J ends, which lost 1 base and 1 base, there was a span of 7 bases. The DNA of the CDR3 is TGTGCCTGGAGTGGGTGGGGGAACACTGAAGCTTTCTTT. It is translated as CAWSGWGNTEAFF.

The chain employs TRBV7-2 and TRBJ1-2; 7 bases agree with TRBD1. The CDR3 is 17 amino acids. Trimming cost V 2 bases and J 4 bases; bases outside gene matches: 13. Germline assignment: CDR1 SGHTA and CDR2 FQGNSA. CDR3 loop: CASSLRGGDGDGYGYTF. In DNA form, the CDR3 reads TGTGCCAGCAGCTTAAGAGGGGGCGACGGCGATGGCTATGGCTACACCTTC.

This rearrangement joins TRBV30 to TRBJ2-7; 7 nucleotides line up with TRBD1. CDR1 and CDR2 from the germline V gene are GTSNPN and SVGIG (reference sequence). This CDR3 has 14 residues. V lost 4 bases and J lost 4; bases outside the gene matches: 10. CDR3 in amino acids: CAWTLGGRGYEQYF. The CDR3 coding sequence is TGTGCCTGGACCCTAGGCGGCAGGGGGTACGAGCAGTACTTC.

The chain employs TRBV5-1 and TRBJ1-4; 8 positions match TRBD1. Germline V gives CDR1 SGHRS, CDR2 YFSETQ. After removal of 9 bases from V and 6 bases from J, the junction contained 4 bases not matched to a gene. The CDR3 totals 12 residues. In nucleotides, the CDR3 is TGCGCCACCCCGGGACAGGATGAAAAACTGTTTTTT. Translated, it gives CATPGQDEKLFF.

This clone was detected only a few times. The same CDR3 also results from other DNA sequences found in this sample. The genes are TRBV12-3 or TRBV12-4 and TRBJ1-2; no clear D. V gave up 6 bases and J gave up 5 bases, with 13 bases separating them. There are 13 residues in the CDR3. CDR3 sequence reads: CASSPGRGYGYTF. The CDR3 DNA follows: TGTGCCAGCAGCCCGGGGAGAGGATATGGCTACACCTTC.

The gene calls are TRBV28 and TRBJ1-4; TRBD1 agrees at 8 bases. With 5 bases clipped from V and 5 bases from J, the junction kept 7 bases outside the gene matches. The germline V gene has CDR1 MDHEN and CDR2 SYDVKM. CDR3 size: 15 residues. CDR3 coding DNA: TGTGCCAGCAGTCCTCCCGGGACAGGCAATGAAAAACTGTTTTTT. Translation: CASSPPGTGNEKLFF. Full variable domain (rest looked up from reference TRBV28 and TRBJ1-4): DVKVTQSSRYLVKRTGEKVFLECVQDMDHENMFWYRQDPGLGLRLIYFSYDVKMKEKGDIPEGYSVSREKKERFSLILESASTNQTSMYLCASSPPGTGNEKLFFGSGTQLSVL.

The chain couples TRBV6-2 or TRBV6-3 to TRBJ2-1; 7 positions match TRBD1. The V gene end was trimmed by 6 bases and the J gene end by 7 bases; junction bases not matched to a gene: 15. Germline CDR1 and CDR2: MNHEY and SVGEGT. The length of the CDR3 is 16 residues. For the CDR3, the DNA is TGTGCCAGCAGCCGACCTCCGGGACAGACCAAGAATGAGCAGTTCTTC. Amino acids: CASSRPPGQTKNEQFF.

The chain employs TRBV7-3 and TRBJ2-1, with 9 positions matching TRBD1. The CDR3 consists of 13 residues. Trimming removed 5 bases from V and 6 bases from J; junction bases left unmatched: 2. CDR1 is SGHTA, CDR2 FQGTGA, per germline. The CDR3 region has the DNA TGTGCCAGCAGCCGGACAGGGGCCAATGAGCAGTTCTTC. Translated, it gives CASSRTGANEQFF.

The V call is TRBV6-6, the J call TRBJ2-3; TRBD1 matches at 9 bases. Trimming removed 5 bases from V and 4 bases from J; junction bases left unmatched: 13. The CDR3 is 17 residues long. The germline CDR1 and CDR2 sequences are MNHNY and SVGAGI (reference sequence). The CDR3 sequence is CASSQFSGTGRADTQYF. CDR3 in DNA: TGTGCCAGCAGTCAGTTCTCCGGGACAGGGCGAGCAGATACGCAGTATTTT.

The chain couples TRBV4-2 to TRBJ2-5; 10 bases match TRBD1. Losses at the gene ends were 5 bases for V and 2 bases for J; bases not matched to a gene: 20. Germline lookup yields CDR1 LGHNA and CDR2 YNFKEQ. The CDR3 runs 20 residues. CDR3 sequence: CASSSGAGTGALGVQETQYF. The CDR3 DNA follows: TGTGCCAGCAGCTCAGGGGCCGGGACAGGGGCCCTTGGGGTTCAAGAGACCCAGTACTTC.

The chain employs TRBV6-5 and TRBJ1-2, with D perhaps TRBD1 (6 bases). V shed 5 bases and J shed 8 bases, with 12 bases lying between them. Germline V lookup: CDR1 MNHEY, CDR2 SVGAGI. The CDR3 extends over 12 amino acids. The CDR3, as DNA: TGTGCCAGCAGTCCCGGGGGCGGCGGCTACACCTTC. It yields the protein CASSPGGGGYTF.

The J gene is TRBJ2-2, the V gene TRBV7-2, with 12 nucleotides matching TRBD2. This CDR3 comprises 17 residues. From germline, CDR1 is SGHTA and CDR2 FQGNSA. V lost 1 base, J lost 6 bases, and 6 bases stayed unmatched. CDR3 in amino acids: CASSLGPGLAGAGELFF. The CDR3 bases are TGTGCCAGCAGCTTAGGACCGGGACTAGCGGGTGCCGGGGAGCTGTTTTTT.

This clone showed up just once. V is TRBV6-5 and J is TRBJ2-7, with D maybe TRBD2 (6 bases). CDR1 and CDR2 (germline): MNHEY, SVGAGI. V was clipped by 7 bases and J by 6 bases, with 16 bases between them. The CDR3 has 13 amino acids. The CDR3 spells CASTGSRDREQYF. In DNA, the CDR3 is TGTGCCAGCACCGGATCGCGGGACCGCGAGCAGTACTTC.

This chain connects TRBV11-2 to TRBJ2-3; D gene uncertain. Germline V gene lookup returns CDR1 SGHAT and CDR2 FQNNGV. The germline V and J ends were trimmed by 5 bases and 6 bases, with 9 bases remaining between them. The CDR3 totals 12 residues. CDR3 loop: CASSPLGDTQYF. CDR3 DNA sequence: TGTGCCAGCAGCCCGCTCGGGGATACGCAGTATTTT.

This clone was detected only once. V is TRBV6-2 or TRBV6-3 and J is TRBJ2-1, with D possibly being TRBD2 (5 bases). There are 15 residues in the CDR3. The V and J ends lost 6 bases and 4 bases respectively, with 16 bases between them. Germline CDR1 MNHEY, CDR2 SVGEGT. CDR3 amino acids: CASSHDRSGYNEQFF. In nucleotides, the CDR3 is TGTGCCAGCAGCCATGATCGCAGCGGATACAATGAGCAGTTCTTC.

The chain links TRBV7-8 to TRBJ1-1; D unclear. Germline CDR1 reads SGHVS; CDR2 reads FQNEAQ. The V and J ends lost 7 bases and 1 base respectively, with 16 bases between them. The CDR3 extends over 15 amino acids. The CDR3 DNA reads TGTGCCAGCACCGACCCACACGCACCGAACACTGAAGCTTTCTTT. Translating it yields CASTDPHAPNTEAFF.